Following are 9 T cell receptor beta chains from one sample sequenced in a study of human T cells and chemical hapten exposure. MiXCR, run by TCRdb on the RACE reads, gives a single entry per CDR3 protein. This sample has approximately 70,000 distinct CDR3 sequences, with approximately 9.8% found just once. The time point is: patch test 1, 2 weeks after DPC sensitization. Treatment denoted: therapeutic diphenylcyclopropenone sensitization with weekly scalp DPC. The sample consisted of whole blood, taken in connection with sensitization to the hapten diphenylcyclopropenone (DPC). Receptors originate from a woman in her thirties or forties with alopecia areata. Some clones in this sample may be carry-over from other donors' samples.

The chain combines TRBV23-1 with TRBJ1-1; 9 nucleotides match TRBD1. TRBV23-1 is an open reading frame whose function is uncertain. V was pared by 0 bases and J by 3 bases, with 8 bases of the junction left unmatched. This CDR3 has 17 amino acids. CDR3 in DNA: TGCGCCAGCAGTCAATCGGGGACAGGGCATGATTACACTGAAGCTTTCTTT. Its translation is CASSQSGTGHDYTEAFF.

This clonotype came up many times. The V and J genes are TRBV4-2 and TRBJ2-1; D gene unclear. Trimming left V 4 bases short and J 2 bases short, with 18 bases between. Germline lookup yields CDR1 LGHNA and CDR2 YNFKEQ. The CDR3 runs to 17 residues. The CDR3 DNA is TGTGCCAGCAGCCCGATCGAATGGGAACGCGCCTACAATGAGCAGTTCTTC. It is translated as CASSPIEWERAYNEQFF.

This clonotype came up a few times. J is TRBJ1-2 and V is TRBV12-3 or TRBV12-4; D is possibly TRBD1 (5 bases). CDR3 size: 11 residues. The V and J ends lost 8 bases and 8 bases respectively, with 12 bases between them. The CDR3 DNA is TGTGCCAGCCTGTACCGGGGGGGCTACACCTTC. Residues: CASLYRGGYTF.

The chain uses TRBV6-2 or TRBV6-3 and TRBJ2-7; possible D gene TRBD2, 6 bases. Trimming pared 8 bases from V and 0 bases from J, leaving 17 bases between. CDR3 length equals 15 residues. The germline V gene has CDR1 MNHEY and CDR2 SVGEGT. CDR3 loop: CASLDGGAHSYEQYF. The CDR3 nucleotides read TGTGCCAGCCTCGACGGCGGGGCCCACTCCTACGAGCAGTACTTC.

This clonotype was seen at least ten times. This chain links TRBV28 with TRBJ1-6, with D tentatively TRBD1 (5 bases). CDR1 MDHEN and CDR2 SYDVKM come from the germline V gene. This CDR3 spans 15 amino acids. V shed 5 bases and J shed 7 bases, with 15 bases lying between them. For the CDR3, the DNA is TGTGCCAGCAGTACACCTCCTGGGGGAAATTCACCCCTCCACTTT. Its translation is CASSTPPGGNSPLHF.

This clonotype was picked up one time. The conserved phenylalanine or tryptophan normally closing the CDR3 is absent here, so this likely arose from a read error. The chain is built from TRBV4-2 and TRBJ2-5; 8 positions match TRBD2. Germline V CDR1 and CDR2: LGHNA, YNFKEQ. This CDR3 region has 16 residues. J gave up 1 base and V 6 bases, and 10 bases lay outside the gene matches. CDR3 in DNA: TGTGCCAGCAGGGGATCTACGGGGGGGTTCCAAGAGACCCAGTACCTC. Its protein is CASRGSTGGFQETQYL.

This clonotype has a single count. The chain couples TRBV28 to TRBJ2-2; no clear D. Germline V CDR1 and CDR2: MDHEN, SYDVKM. The CDR3 length is 12 residues. With 8 bases removed from V and 1 base from J, the gap between germline ends came to 5 bases. CDR3 in DNA: TGTGCCAGCGTGGGGAACACCGGGGAGCTGTTTTTT. This translates into CASVGNTGELFF. The full variable domain, with the rest looked up from reference TRBV28 and TRBJ2-2, is DVKVTQSSRYLVKRTGEKVFLECVQDMDHENMFWYRQDPGLGLRLIYFSYDVKMKEKGDIPEGYSVSREKKERFSLILESASTNQTSMYLCASVGNTGELFFGEGSRLTVL.

This clonotype was observed a handful of times. This rearrangement joins TRBV20-1 to TRBJ2-1; a weak D match, TRBD2 (6 bases). The V end lost 5 bases, the J end lost 10 bases, and 15 bases lay between the germline ends. The CDR3 totals 12 residues. In germline, CDR1 is DFQATT, CDR2 SNEGSKA (reference sequence). Written as DNA, the CDR3 is TGCAGTGCTTCGGGACTGACGATGGAGCAGTTCTTC. Translating gives CSASGLTMEQFF.

This clonotype was counted many times. This chain links TRBV6-2 or TRBV6-3 with TRBJ1-5; D unclear. In germline, CDR1 is MNHEY, CDR2 SVGEGT. Trimming left V 5 bases short and J 3 bases short, with 8 bases between. This CDR3 has 13 residues. The CDR3, as DNA: TGTGCCAGCAGTAATGTTCTCAATCAGCCCCAGCATTTT. Its translation: CASSNVLNQPQHF.